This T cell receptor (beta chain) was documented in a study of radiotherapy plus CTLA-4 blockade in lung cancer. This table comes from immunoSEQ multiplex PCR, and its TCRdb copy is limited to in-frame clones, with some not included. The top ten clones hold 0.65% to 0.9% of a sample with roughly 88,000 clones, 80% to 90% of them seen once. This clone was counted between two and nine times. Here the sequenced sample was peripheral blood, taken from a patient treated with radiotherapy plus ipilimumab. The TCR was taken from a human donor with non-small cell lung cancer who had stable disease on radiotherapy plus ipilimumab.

CDR3 in amino acids: CASSPGTGIAYEQYF. The CDR3 coding sequence is TGTGCCAGCAGTCCTGGGACAGGGATCGCCTACGAGCAGTACTTC. The chain recombines TRBV6-1 with TRBJ2-7, with 9 nucleotides matching TRBD1. This CDR3 region has 15 residues. V lost 5 bases to trimming and J lost 2 bases; unmatched junction nucleotides: 7. Germline CDR1 MNHNS, CDR2 SASEGT.